In its sample, the clone carrying this T cell receptor (beta chain) was seen many times. The target antigen is unknown. CDR3 length equals 14 residues. Trimming cost V 6 bases and J 0 bases, with 12 bases left between them. The sample comes from a study of T-cell memory formation after mild COVID-19. General study results and limits: The appearance of some responding clones in pre-infection memory suggested that cross-reactive memory joined.

TCRdb ran MiXCR on the 5' RACE reads and lists one entry per CDR3 protein. Of some 150,000 distinct CDR3 sequences detected, about 6% appear once; the ten largest clones hold just over 2%. The sequenced sample consisted of PBMCs or a T cell subset sorted from them (not recorded which). The chain has TRBV12-3 or TRBV12-4 and TRBJ2-7, with D perhaps TRBD1 (6 bases). The source is an adult woman who had mild COVID-19 (a few samples of this study predate the infection). Cell type and time point are not known. CDR3 region: CASSQRGNSYEQYF. As DNA, the CDR3 is TGTGCCAGCAGCCAAAGGGGGAACTCCTACGAGCAGTACTTC.